The present T cell receptor beta chain was sequenced within a study of shared clonotypes between healthy human individuals. Profiled with immunoSEQ multiplex PCR; TCRdb holds only in-frame clones, not every one. The table records approximately 2.5 million clones, over 85% of them present only once. Study results and limitations: The researchers took only blood, and tissue repertoires probably look different. The rarefaction results pointed to incomplete sorted-subset sequencing despite large depth.

Turning to this clone: Antigen specificity is unknown.

Germline values: CDR1 SEHNR, CDR2 FQNEAQ (reference sequence). V lost 6 bases and J lost 2; bases outside the gene matches: 7. There are 15 residues in the CDR3. Study donors comprised healthy, HIV-negative adults devoid of recent acute infection or vaccination. The CD4+ fraction was divided into a CD45RA+ naive subset and a CD45RA-negative memory subset. The chain uses TRBV7-9 and TRBJ2-5; 9 bases agree with TRBD1. This clonotype was sampled from a man aged 18 to 30 in good health. The source material was naive CD4+ T cells sorted from blood. As for subset: CD45RA+ positively selected. The chain's CDR3 is CASSKGQGPQETQYF. DNA for the CDR3: TGTGCCAGCAGTAAGGGACAGGGTCCACAAGAGACCCAGTACTTC.